Presented here are 21 T cell receptor beta chains from one specimen sequenced in a study of cytomegalovirus exposure and HLA in healthy donors. The PCR ran on 60 Vbeta and 13 Jbeta primers. Method: immunoSEQ multiplex PCR; TCRdb's copy keeps in-frame clones and lacks some. The top ten clones hold more than 0.8% of a sample with about 230,000 clones, about 89% of them seen once. Sequenced material: PBMCs. All receptors derive from a woman aged 18-30 years in good health and CMV-seronegative.

The genes are TRBV7-2 and TRBJ2-2, with 7 bases matching TRBD1. The length of the CDR3 is 16 residues. V shed 2 bases and J 4 bases; nucleotides not matched to a gene: 7. In germline, CDR1 is SGHTA, CDR2 FQGNSA. CDR3 bases: TGTGCCAGCAGCTTATCCGGGACAGTCACCACCGGGGAGCTGTTTTTT. Translation gives CASSLSGTVTTGELFF.

The rearrangement links TRBV15 to TRBJ1-1, with no clear D. The CDR3 covers 13 residues. V dropped 3 bases and J dropped 4 bases, with 9 bases sitting between them. Germline CDR1 reads LNHNV; CDR2 reads YYDKDF (reference sequence). The CDR3 DNA reads as TGTGCCACCAGCAGGGCTTCCCTCACTGAAGCTTTCTTT. Translated: CATSRASLTEAFF.

The chain employs TRBV9 and TRBJ2-1; maybe TRBD1 (6 bases). V lost 3 bases and J lost 6, with 13 bases in between. The CDR3 is 14 amino acids. CDR1 is SGDLS and CDR2 is YYNGEE in the germline V gene. The CDR3 loop reads CASSGKTGVNEQFF. The CDR3 DNA reads as TGTGCCAGCAGCGGAAAGACAGGAGTCAATGAGCAGTTCTTC.

The V and J genes are TRBV5-6 and TRBJ2-5; possibly TRBD2 for D (7 bases). The J call is in doubt because the DNA end fits TRBJ2-7 better. The germline V gene encodes CDR1 SGHDT and CDR2 YYEEEE. The CDR3 contains 14 residues. For the CDR3, the DNA is TGTGCCAGCAGCTTCTCGGGGGGCGCGGACGAGCAGTACTTC. Translated, it gives CASSFSGGADEQYF.

The chain joins TRBV18 to TRBJ2-1; no firm D call. V dropped 3 bases and J dropped 3 bases, with 15 bases sitting between them. The germline V gene encodes CDR1 KGHSH and CDR2 LQKENI. CDR3 length equals 16 residues. Written as DNA, the CDR3 is TGTGCCAGCTCACCGCTCCCAGCGAGCAACTACAATGAGCAGTTCTTC. Translated: CASSPLPASNYNEQFF.

The V and J genes are TRBV6-1 and TRBJ1-1, with 9 bases lining up with TRBD1. Germline V gives CDR1 MNHNS, CDR2 SASEGT. The trim removed 5 bases at V and 4 bases at J, leaving 5 bases unmatched. The CDR3 runs 14 residues. CDR3 amino acids: CASSSQTGGTEAFF. CDR3 in DNA: TGTGCCAGCAGTTCACAGACAGGGGGCACTGAAGCTTTCTTT.

The V and J genes are TRBV6-1 and TRBJ2-1, with 10 bases matching TRBD1. The germline CDR1 and CDR2 sequences are MNHNS and SASEGT. This CDR3 region has 14 residues. The V gene end was trimmed by 7 bases and the J gene end by 10 bases; junction bases not matched to a gene: 10. The CDR3: CASTRDRGSGEQFF. The CDR3 nucleotides read TGTGCCAGCACTAGGGACAGGGGATCGGGGGAGCAGTTCTTC.

V usage is TRBV2 and J usage is TRBJ2-6; 10 bases match TRBD1. The CDR3 contains 16 residues. Looked up from germline, CDR1 is SNHLY and CDR2 is FYNNEI. Unmatched junction bases numbered 3, after V lost 4 bases and J lost 3 bases. CDR3 region: CASSAGQGFGANVLTF. The CDR3 bases are TGTGCCAGCAGTGCGGGACAGGGGTTTGGGGCCAACGTCCTGACTTTC.

The rearrangement links TRBV15 to TRBJ1-1, with TRBD1 identical over 8 bases. CDR1 and CDR2 from the germline V gene are LNHNV and YYDKDF (reference sequence). The CDR3 spans 14 residues. After removal of 2 bases from V and 7 bases from J, the junction contained 6 bases not matched to a gene. The CDR3 spells CATSRPDRGGEAFF. For the CDR3, the DNA is TGTGCCACCAGCAGACCTGACAGGGGTGGTGAAGCTTTCTTT. The whole variable domain, remainder taken from reference TRBV15 and TRBJ1-1, is DAMVIQNPRYQVTQFGKPVTLSCSQTLNHNVMYWYQQKSSQAPKLLFHYYDKDFNNEADTPDNFQSRRPNTSFCFLDIRSPGLGDTAMYLCATSRPDRGGEAFFGQGTRLTVV.

This chain uses TRBV7-3 with TRBJ1-5; maybe TRBD1 (5 bases). The V gene lost 5 bases and the J gene lost 2 bases, with 10 bases spanning the gap. The CDR3 spans 14 residues. The germline gives CDR1 SGHTA, CDR2 FQGTGA. The CDR3 reads CASSAQGGNQPQHF. As DNA, the CDR3 is TGTGCCAGCAGCGCTCAAGGGGGCAATCAGCCCCAGCATTTT. The full variable domain, its missing parts supplied by reference TRBV7-3 and TRBJ1-5, is GAGVSQTPSNKVTEKGKYVELRCDPISGHTALYWYRQSLGQGPEFLIYFQGTGAADDSGLPNDRFFAVRPEGSVSTLKIQRTERGDSAVYLCASSAQGGNQPQHFGDGTRLSIL.

The chain links TRBV11-2 to TRBJ1-2; 8 bases line up with TRBD1. V dropped 5 bases and J dropped 4; count of bases not matched to a gene: 12. The germline CDR1 and CDR2 sequences are SGHAT and FQNNGV. This CDR3 contains 16 residues. The CDR3: CASSRSGTGRFYGYTF. The CDR3 DNA reads TGTGCCAGCAGCCGGTCCGGGACAGGCAGATTCTATGGCTACACCTTC.

This clone has only a few counts. This chain connects TRBV6-1 to TRBJ2-3; the D gene is possibly TRBD1 (6 bases). In germline, CDR1 is MNHNS, CDR2 SASEGT. Trimming stripped 1 base from V and 5 bases from J, with 10 bases between. There are 14 residues in the CDR3. The CDR3 spells CASSEDTGRDTQYF. The CDR3 DNA reads as TGTGCCAGCAGTGAAGATACAGGGCGAGATACGCAGTATTTT.

The chain joins TRBV11-2 to TRBJ2-7, with a possible D match to TRBD1 (5 bases). This CDR3 is 15 amino acids long. Trimming pared 2 bases from V and 1 base from J, leaving 12 bases between. The germline CDR1 and CDR2 sequences are SGHAT and FQNNGV. For the CDR3, the DNA is TGTGCCAGCAGCTTATCGGGTCACAGGTCCTACGAGCAGTACTTC. It specifies CASSLSGHRSYEQYF.

V gene TRBV18 combines with J gene TRBJ2-7; 9 bases are shared with TRBD2. The CDR3 runs 16 residues. The germline gives CDR1 KGHSH, CDR2 LQKENI. After removal of 2 bases from V and 6 bases from J, the junction contained 11 bases not matched to a gene. The CDR3 DNA reads as TGTGCCAGCTCACCAACTGGGGCGGGAGGGCCTCTCGAGCAGTACTTC. It translates to CASSPTGAGGPLEQYF.

J is TRBJ2-1 and V is TRBV7-2; D is undetermined. The germline CDR1 and CDR2 sequences are SGHTA and FQGNSA. The CDR3 covers 15 residues. Trimming shortened V by 0 bases and J by 0 bases, and 6 bases separated the two germline ends. DNA for the CDR3: TGTGCCAGCAGCTTAGCGCCGAGCTCCTACAATGAGCAGTTCTTC. Protein sequence: CASSLAPSSYNEQFF.

This sequence joins TRBV2 and TRBJ2-6; no reliable D call. The CDR3 extends over 15 amino acids. V lost 6 bases, J lost 4 bases, and 13 bases lay in between. Per the germline V gene, CDR1 is SNHLY and CDR2 is FYNNEI. The CDR3 loop is CASRPPGGGANVLTF. The CDR3 DNA sequence: TGTGCCAGCAGGCCGCCGGGTGGAGGGGCCAACGTCCTGACTTTC.

V is TRBV30 and J is TRBJ1-6; 8 bases agree with TRBD1. The J segment lost 7 bases and the V segment lost 0 bases, leaving 14 bases of the junction unmatched. The CDR3 loop spans 18 amino acids. The germline CDR1 and CDR2 sequences are GTSNPN and SVGIG (reference sequence). CDR3 loop: CAWSVRTGRLSVNSPLHF. The CDR3 DNA follows: TGTGCCTGGAGTGTACGGACAGGGAGGCTTAGTGTAAATTCACCCCTCCACTTT.

The rearrangement uses TRBV5-6 and TRBJ2-3; D might be TRBD2 (6 bases). Trimming left V 3 bases short and J 0 bases short, with 17 bases between. Germline CDR1 is SGHDT and CDR2 is YYEEEE. The length of the CDR3 is 17 residues. CDR3 DNA sequence: TGTGCCAGCAGCTCGGTAGGCGCGGCGGGGAGCACAGATACGCAGTATTTT. This sequence encodes CASSSVGAAGSTDTQYF.

The chain employs TRBV16 and TRBJ1-1; 11 positions agree with TRBD1. V trimming: 4 bases; J trimming: 9 bases; junction bases outside the gene matches: 4. The CDR3 sequence is 13 residues long. From germline, CDR1 is KGHSY and CDR2 FQNENV. Here the CDR3 DNA reads TGTGCCAGCAGCCCCCGGACAGGGGGCAAAGCTTTCTTT. This encodes CASSPRTGGKAFF. The full variable domain, its missing parts supplied by reference TRBV16 and TRBJ1-1, is GEEVAQTPKHLVRGEGQKAKLYCAPIKGHSYVFWYQQVLKNEFKFLISFQNENVFDETGMPKERFSAKCLPNSPCSLEIQATKLEDSAVYFCASSPRTGGKAFFGQGTRLTVV.

V and J are TRBV7-9 and TRBJ2-1; 14 bases match TRBD2. Looked up from germline, CDR1 is SEHNR and CDR2 is FQNEAQ (reference sequence). This CDR3 is 18 amino acids long. Germline trimming cut 5 bases from V and 3 bases from J; bases unmatched to any gene: 9. The CDR3 DNA follows: TGTGCCAGCAGCCCGGGGACTAGCGGGGGTTACCGCTACAATGAGCAGTTCTTC. This gives the protein CASSPGTSGGYRYNEQFF.

The chain carries TRBV5-1 and TRBJ2-1; possibly TRBD2 for D (5 bases). Trimming removed 7 bases at V and 7 bases at J, with 12 bases between. CDR3 size: 12 residues. CDR1 SGHRS and CDR2 YFSETQ come from the germline V gene. The chain's CDR3 is CASGEQQNEQFF. CDR3 nucleotides: TGCGCCAGCGGGGAGCAGCAGAATGAGCAGTTCTTC.